Below, 10 T cell receptor beta chains from the same sample are listed, as sequenced in a study of T cell changes during pregnancy in multiple sclerosis. Using immunoSEQ multiplex PCR, the repertoire was profiled, and TCRdb retains in-frame clones only, with some absent. Of about 40,000 clones in the sample, about 92% were seen once. The input for sequencing was peripheral blood, taken before pregnancy. The receptors were sampled from a female donor with multiple sclerosis, enrolled in a pregnancy study.

The genes are TRBV18 and TRBJ1-3, with TRBD1 matching over 9 bases. The CDR3 covers 17 residues. The V gene's germline CDR1 is KGHSH and CDR2 LQKENI. V shed 3 bases and J 0 bases; nucleotides not matched to a gene: 6. Here the CDR3 reads CASSPHRGLFSGNTIYF. The CDR3 nucleotides are TGTGCCAGCTCACCCCACAGGGGGCTTTTCTCTGGAAACACCATATATTTT.

J is TRBJ1-5 and V is TRBV7-2, with D possibly matching TRBD1 (6 bases). The length of the CDR3 is 15 residues. The germline V gene has CDR1 SGHTA and CDR2 FQGNSA. With 6 bases removed from V and 2 bases from J, the gap between germline ends came to 14 bases. The DNA of the CDR3 is TGTGCCAGCAGTCAAGGGGGTAAAGGCAATCAGCCCCAGCATTTT. Its protein product is CASSQGGKGNQPQHF.

This clone occurred once. The CDR3 sequence: CASSSGFTFGEKLFF. CDR3 DNA: TGTGCCAGCAGTTCGGGGTTTACTTTTGGAGAAAAACTGTTTTTT. The V call is TRBV27, the J call TRBJ1-4; no clear D gene. Trimming pared 4 bases from V and 8 bases from J, leaving 17 bases between. Germline V gives CDR1 MNHEY, CDR2 SMNVEV (reference sequence). The CDR3 has 15 amino acids.

The chain joins TRBV6-6 to TRBJ1-2, with a weak D call TRBD1 (5 bases). Germline assignment: CDR1 MNHNY and CDR2 SVGAGI (reference sequence). With 0 bases removed from V and 5 bases from J, the gap between germline ends came to 13 bases. This CDR3 comprises 15 residues. DNA of the CDR3: TGTGCCAGCAGTTACTCGAGGTGGGGCGAGTATGGCTACACCTTC. Its protein is CASSYSRWGEYGYTF.

This chain links TRBV4-1 with TRBJ2-5, with 15 bases that match TRBD2. The ends lost 1 base at V and 5 bases at J; junction bases unmatched: 5. The germline V gene encodes CDR1 MGHRA and CDR2 YSYEKL. This CDR3 is 17 amino acids long. CDR3 bases: TGCGCCAGCAGCCAAGGGACTAGCGGGAGGGGGGGGGAGACCCAGTACTTC. Amino acid sequence: CASSQGTSGRGGETQYF.

J is TRBJ1-1 and V is TRBV5-6; 7 positions match TRBD1. Germline V gives CDR1 SGHDT, CDR2 YYEEEE. CDR3 length: 15 residues. Trimming cost V 4 bases and J 0 bases; bases outside gene matches: 6. The CDR3 here is CASSPWTGLNTEAFF. The CDR3 nucleotides read TGTGCCAGCAGCCCGTGGACAGGATTGAACACTGAAGCTTTCTTT.

The chain couples TRBV7-2 to TRBJ2-3; tentative D call: TRBD1 (5 bases). Deletions cut 5 bases from V and 1 base from J, with 13 bases between. CDR1 and CDR2 (germline): SGHTA, FQGNSA. This CDR3 spans 15 amino acids. The CDR3 sequence is CASSPDSLGTDTQYF. In DNA form, the CDR3 reads TGTGCCAGCAGCCCCGACAGTCTCGGCACAGATACGCAGTATTTT.

V and J are TRBV18 and TRBJ2-1, with 10 bases aligning to TRBD1. CDR3 length: 14 residues. The V segment lost 9 bases and the J segment 3 bases; nucleotides outside the gene matches: 5. Germline V gene sequence: CDR1 KGHSH, CDR2 LQKENI. CDR3 DNA sequence: TGTGCCAGAACCGACAGGGGGCACTACAATGAGCAGTTCTTC. Amino acid sequence: CARTDRGHYNEQFF.

V gene TRBV27 combines with J gene TRBJ1-1, with D possibly being TRBD1 (5 bases). Germline V gene lookup returns CDR1 MNHEY and CDR2 SMNVEV (reference sequence). Trimming took off 3 bases at V and 4 bases at J, with 12 bases between the two ends. CDR3 length: 14 amino acids. CDR3 in amino acids: CASSFWQGGTEAFF. CDR3 nucleotides: TGTGCCAGCAGTTTTTGGCAGGGCGGCACTGAAGCTTTCTTT.

As for this clone: In the same sample, other DNA sequences code for this CDR3. The V and J genes are TRBV5-1 and TRBJ2-5; 7 bases map to TRBD2. The germline V gene has CDR1 SGHRS and CDR2 YFSETQ. The CDR3 contains 14 residues. J gave up 2 bases and V 2 bases, and 3 bases lay outside the gene matches. The CDR3 loop is CASSFGTTQETQYF. The CDR3 DNA reads as TGCGCCAGCAGCTTCGGGACTACACAAGAGACCCAGTACTTC.